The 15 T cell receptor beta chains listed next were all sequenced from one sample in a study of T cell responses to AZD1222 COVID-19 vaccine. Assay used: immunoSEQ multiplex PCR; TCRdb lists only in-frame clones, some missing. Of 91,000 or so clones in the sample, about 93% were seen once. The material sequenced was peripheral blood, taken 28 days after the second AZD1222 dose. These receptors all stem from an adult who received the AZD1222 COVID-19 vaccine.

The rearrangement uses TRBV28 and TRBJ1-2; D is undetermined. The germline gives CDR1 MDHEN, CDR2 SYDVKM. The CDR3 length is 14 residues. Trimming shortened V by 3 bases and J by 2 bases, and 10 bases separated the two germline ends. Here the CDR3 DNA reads TGTGCCAGCAGTTTTCCCGGAGGGAACTATGGCTACACCTTC. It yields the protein CASSFPGGNYGYTF.

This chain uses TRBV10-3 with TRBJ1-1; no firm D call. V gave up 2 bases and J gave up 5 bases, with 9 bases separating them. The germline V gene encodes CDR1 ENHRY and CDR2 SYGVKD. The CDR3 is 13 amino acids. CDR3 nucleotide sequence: TGTGCCATCAGTGAGCTTGGAATGACTGAAGCTTTCTTT. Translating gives CAISELGMTEAFF.

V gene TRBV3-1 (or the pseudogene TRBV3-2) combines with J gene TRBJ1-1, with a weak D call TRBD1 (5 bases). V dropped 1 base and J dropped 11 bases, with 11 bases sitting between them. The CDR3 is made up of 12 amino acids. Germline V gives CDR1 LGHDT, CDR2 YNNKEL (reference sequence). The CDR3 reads CASSQAQGYAFF. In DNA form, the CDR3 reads TGTGCCAGCAGCCAAGCTCAGGGTTATGCTTTCTTT.

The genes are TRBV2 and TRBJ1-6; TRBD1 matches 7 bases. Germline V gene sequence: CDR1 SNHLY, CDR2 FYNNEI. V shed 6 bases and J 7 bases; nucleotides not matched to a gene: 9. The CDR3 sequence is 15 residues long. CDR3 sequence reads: CASSSSDRANSPLHF. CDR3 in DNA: TGTGCCAGCAGCTCCAGTGACAGGGCGAATTCACCCCTCCACTTT.

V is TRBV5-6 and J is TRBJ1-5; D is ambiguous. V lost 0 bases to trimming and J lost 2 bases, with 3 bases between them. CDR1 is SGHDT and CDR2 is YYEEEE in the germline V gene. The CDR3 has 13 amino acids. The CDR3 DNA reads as TGTGCCAGCAGCTTGGGCCGCAATCAGCCCCAGCATTTT. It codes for CASSLGRNQPQHF.

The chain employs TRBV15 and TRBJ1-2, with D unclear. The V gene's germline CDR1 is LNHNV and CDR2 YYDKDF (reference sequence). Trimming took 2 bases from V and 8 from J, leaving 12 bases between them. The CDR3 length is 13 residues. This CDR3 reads CATSRSATTGYTF. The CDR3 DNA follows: TGTGCCACCAGCAGATCTGCCACAACCGGCTACACCTTC.

CDR3 sequence reads: CASSLRDTPRTDTQYF. The CDR3 nucleotides are TGTGCCAGCAGCTTACGGGACACTCCCCGCACAGATACGCAGTATTTT. The chain recombines TRBV5-8 with TRBJ2-3; a possible D gene is TRBD1 (6 bases). V lost 2 bases, J lost 1 base, and 14 bases lay in between. This CDR3 comprises 16 residues. Germline CDR1 SGHTS, CDR2 YDEGEE.

The CDR3 region has the DNA TGTGCCAGCAGCCAAGGGGATAGCGGGATGGATGAGCAGTTCTTC. Protein sequence: CASSQGDSGMDEQFF. The J gene is TRBJ2-1, the V gene TRBV4-2; TRBD2 aligns across 8 bases. V dropped 1 base and J dropped 8; count of bases not matched to a gene: 7. The CDR3 totals 15 residues. CDR1 is LGHNA, CDR2 YNFKEQ, per germline.

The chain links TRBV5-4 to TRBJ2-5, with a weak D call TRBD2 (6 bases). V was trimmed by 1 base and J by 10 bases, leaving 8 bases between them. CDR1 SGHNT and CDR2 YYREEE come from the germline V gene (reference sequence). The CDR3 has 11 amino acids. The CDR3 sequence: CASSLSGVQYF. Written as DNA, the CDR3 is TGTGCCAGCAGCTTGTCGGGAGTCCAGTACTTC. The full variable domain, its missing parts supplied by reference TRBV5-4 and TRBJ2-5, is ETGVTQSPTHLIKTRGQQVTLRCSSQSGHNTVSWYQQALGQGPQFIFQYYREEENGRGNFPPRFSGLQFPNYSSELNVNALELDDSALYLCASSLSGVQYFGPGTRLLVL.

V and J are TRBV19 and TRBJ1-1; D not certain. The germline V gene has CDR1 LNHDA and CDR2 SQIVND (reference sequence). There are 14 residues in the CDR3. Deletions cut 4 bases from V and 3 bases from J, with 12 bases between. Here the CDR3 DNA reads TGTGCCAGTAGTAACCCACGGGGTTACACTGAAGCTTTCTTT. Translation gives CASSNPRGYTEAFF.

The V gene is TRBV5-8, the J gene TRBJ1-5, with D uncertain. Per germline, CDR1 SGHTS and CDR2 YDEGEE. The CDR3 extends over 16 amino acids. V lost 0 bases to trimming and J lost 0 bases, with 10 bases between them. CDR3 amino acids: CASSLAGRYSNQPQHF. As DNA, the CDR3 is TGTGCCAGCAGCTTGGCCGGTAGATATAGCAATCAGCCCCAGCATTTT.

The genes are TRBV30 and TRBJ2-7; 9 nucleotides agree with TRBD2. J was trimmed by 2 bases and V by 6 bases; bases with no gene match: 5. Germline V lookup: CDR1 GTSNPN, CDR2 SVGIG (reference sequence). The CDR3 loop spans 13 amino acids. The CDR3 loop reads CACYLAGTYEQYF. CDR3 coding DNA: TGTGCCTGCTATCTAGCGGGAACCTACGAGCAGTACTTC.

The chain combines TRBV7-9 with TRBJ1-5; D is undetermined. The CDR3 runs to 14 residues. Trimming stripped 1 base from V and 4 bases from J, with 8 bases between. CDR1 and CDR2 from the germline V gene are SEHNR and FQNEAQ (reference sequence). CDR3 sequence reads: CASSLESTNQPQHF. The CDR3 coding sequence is TGTGCCAGCAGCTTAGAGTCCACAAATCAGCCCCAGCATTTT.

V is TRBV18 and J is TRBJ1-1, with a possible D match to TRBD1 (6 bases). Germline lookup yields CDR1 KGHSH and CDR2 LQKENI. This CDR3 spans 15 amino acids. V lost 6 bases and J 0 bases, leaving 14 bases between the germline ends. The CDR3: CASSQGRGMNTEAFF. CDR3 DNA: TGTGCCAGCTCCCAGGGGAGAGGCATGAACACTGAAGCTTTCTTT.

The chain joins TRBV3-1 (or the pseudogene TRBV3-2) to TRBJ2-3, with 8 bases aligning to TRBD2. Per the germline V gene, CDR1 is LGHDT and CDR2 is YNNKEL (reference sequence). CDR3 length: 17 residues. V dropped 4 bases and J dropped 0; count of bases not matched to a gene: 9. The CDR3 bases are TGTGCCAGCAGCCGCTATTTCGTAGCGGGGAGCACAGATACGCAGTATTTT. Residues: CASSRYFVAGSTDTQYF.